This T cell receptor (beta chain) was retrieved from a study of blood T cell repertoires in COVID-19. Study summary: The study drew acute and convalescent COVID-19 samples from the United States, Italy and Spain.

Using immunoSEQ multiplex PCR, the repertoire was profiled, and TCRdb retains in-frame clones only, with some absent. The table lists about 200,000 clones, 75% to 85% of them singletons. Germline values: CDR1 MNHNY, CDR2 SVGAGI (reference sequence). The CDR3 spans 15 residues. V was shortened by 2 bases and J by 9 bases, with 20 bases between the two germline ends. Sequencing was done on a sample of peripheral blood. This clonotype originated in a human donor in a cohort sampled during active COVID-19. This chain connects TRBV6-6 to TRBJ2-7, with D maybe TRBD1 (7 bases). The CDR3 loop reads CASSYTTSRGSGQYF. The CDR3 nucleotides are TGTGCCAGCAGTTACACAACTAGCAGGGGGTCGGGGCAGTACTTC.